This TCR beta chain came from a study of T cell repertoires in cytomegalovirus infection. Background on the study: The public TCR beta signatures pointed to both CMV infection and matching HLA type. Findings of the study overall: There were HLA-C-restricted CMV-specific TCR beta clonotypes dominating the ex vivo response. The study identified carriers of CMV plus the relevant HLA from cumulative public TCR beta family frequency.

MiXCR, run by TCRdb on the reads, gives a single entry per CDR3 protein. The table records nearly 450,000 distinct CDR3 sequences, about a third of them present only once. Germline CDR1 and CDR2: SGHTA and FQGNSA. The V and J ends lost 3 bases and 1 base, in that order; junction bases with no gene match: 8. The CDR3 consists of 18 residues. This clonotype was observed many times. Its specificity is not known. The sequence was obtained from a human donor in good health (CMV status not recorded). Some clones in this sample may be carry-over from other donors' samples. The sequenced sample consisted of PBMCs. The chain is built from TRBV7-2 and TRBJ2-3; 12 bases match TRBD2. CDR3 sequence reads: CASSFFLAGGLGTDTQYF. CDR3 nucleotides: TGTGCCAGCAGCTTTTTCCTAGCGGGGGGGCTGGGCACAGATACGCAGTATTTT. Full variable domain (outside the CDR3, taken from reference TRBV7-2 and TRBJ2-3): GAGVSQSPSNKVTEKGKDVELRCDPISGHTALYWYRQSLGQGLEFLIYFQGNSAPDKSGLPSDRFSAERTGGSVSTLTIQRTQQEDSAVYLCASSFFLAGGLGTDTQYFGPGTRLTVL.